This T cell receptor beta chain was sequenced for a study of beta chain features in type 1 diabetes. Turning to the study itself: All samples combined gave about 100 million sorted cells for examination. Study-level results: Type 1 diabetes patients had moderately but significantly shorter TCRB CDR3s in all four CD4+ subsets.

The CDR3 is made up of 15 amino acids. The germline V gene has CDR1 SGHTA and CDR2 FQGNSA. Trimming took 0 bases from V and 0 from J, leaving 6 bases between them. Turning to this clone: Antigen unknown.

Of the isolated RNA, all was reverse transcribed, and so the sequenced material was expressed TCRB transcripts. Repertoires were generated with immunoSEQ multiplex PCR, while TCRdb's copy carries only in-frame clones and drops some. The table shows some 370,000 clones, with over 8.5% occurring only once. Source material: central memory CD4+ T cells from blood. The chain uses TRBV7-2 and TRBJ1-3; D remains ambiguous. This receptor was taken from a man under 40 with type 1 diabetes. In DNA, the CDR3 is TGTGCCAGCAGCTTAGCGCTGAGCTCTGGAAACACCATATATTTT. It specifies CASSLALSSGNTIYF.